This TCR beta chain was captured by sequencing in a study of blood T cells in healthy people across ages. General study findings and limits: Comparison with aged donors showed that long-lived donors had more naive CD4+ cells and higher diversity.

Primed by a sample-barcoded 5' primer and a J-beta primer mix, a second PCR proceeded for about 7 to 11 cycles. TCRdb re-called the 5' RACE reads through MiXCR, storing one row per CDR3 protein. This sample has about 1 million distinct CDR3 sequences, with under 45% found just once. The CDR3 consists of 14 residues. V lost 2 bases and J lost 7, with 13 bases in between. Germline V gene data show CDR1 as SEHNR and CDR2 as FQNEAQ (reference sequence). As to this clonotype: The antigen is unknown.

What was sequenced was blood. The chain is built from TRBV7-9 and TRBJ2-3; D not certain. This sequence was found in a woman aged 55-75 years in good health. This CDR3 is CASSLTPPVNTQYF. The CDR3 bases are TGTGCCAGCAGCTTAACCCCTCCGGTGAATACGCAGTATTTT.